These 26 T cell receptor beta chains originate from one sample sequenced in a study of blood T cell repertoires in COVID-19. Only in-frame clones appear in the TCRdb table, and some are missing; sequencing was by immunoSEQ multiplex PCR. The table shows 45,000 to 65,000 clones, with around 89% occurring only once. The sample was peripheral blood. All receptors derive from a human donor in a cohort sampled during active COVID-19.

This chain uses TRBV18 with TRBJ1-1; 9 nucleotides align to TRBD1. The CDR3 runs 15 residues. Germline V CDR1 and CDR2: KGHSH, LQKENI. V gave up 6 bases and J gave up 2 bases; unmatched junction bases: 7. The CDR3, as DNA: TGTGCCAGCTCGGGACAGGGACAACGAAACACTGAAGCTTTCTTT. This gives the protein CASSGQGQRNTEAFF.

The chain recombines TRBV29-1 with TRBJ2-6; 7 nucleotides align to TRBD1. In germline, CDR1 is SQVTM, CDR2 ANQGSEA. The junction had 6 bases not matched to a gene; V was cut back by 4 bases and J by 0 bases. The CDR3 consists of 16 residues. The CDR3 nucleotides read TGCAGCGTTGTGGGGGACAGCCACTCTGGGGCCAACGTCCTGACTTTC. Residues: CSVVGDSHSGANVLTF.

This chain links TRBV5-4 with TRBJ1-2; a possible D gene is TRBD1 (6 bases). Trimming pared 4 bases from V and 8 bases from J, leaving 15 bases between. The CDR3 covers 13 residues. Germline assignment: CDR1 SGHNT and CDR2 YYREEE (reference sequence). The CDR3 bases are TGTGCCAGCAGCCTCGCAGGGGTCCAAGGCTACACCTTC. Amino acid sequence: CASSLAGVQGYTF.

The gene calls are TRBV10-3 and TRBJ1-1; TRBD1 matches at 7 bases. Germline V gene sequence: CDR1 ENHRY, CDR2 SYGVKD. The trim removed 0 bases at V and 1 base at J, leaving 5 bases unmatched. The CDR3 sequence is 16 residues long. The CDR3 protein is CAISESSWTGNTEAFF. Written as DNA, the CDR3 is TGTGCCATCAGTGAGTCTAGTTGGACAGGGAACACTGAAGCTTTCTTT.

This clone was found once. The chain combines TRBV28 with TRBJ1-2, with D perhaps TRBD1 (5 bases). Germline V gene sequence: CDR1 MDHEN, CDR2 SYDVKM. Trimming stripped 3 bases from V and 7 bases from J, with 18 bases between. CDR3 length: 15 amino acids. CDR3 bases: TGTGCCAGCAGTTTTCGGCGTGGGGGGGGTAGTGGCTACACCTTC. It encodes CASSFRRGGGSGYTF.

The chain joins TRBV10-1 to TRBJ2-4, with D uncertain. Per the germline V gene, CDR1 is WNHNN and CDR2 is SYGVQD (reference sequence). This CDR3 region has 16 residues. V was cut by 0 bases and J by 0 bases, with 9 bases left in between. CDR3 amino acids: CASSESRMLAKNIQYF. CDR3 DNA: TGCGCCAGCAGTGAGTCCAGAATGCTAGCCAAAAACATTCAGTACTTC.

The gene calls are TRBV20-1 and TRBJ1-2, with a tentative D call TRBD1 (5 bases). The ends were cut back, 3 bases at V and 6 bases at J, with 5 bases in the middle. The CDR3 contains 10 residues. Germline V gene lookup returns CDR1 DFQATT and CDR2 SNEGSKA (reference sequence). This chain's CDR3 is CSARDNGYTF. The CDR3 bases are TGCAGTGCTAGGGACAATGGCTACACCTTC.

The chain has TRBV6-2 or TRBV6-3 and TRBJ2-1; 7 nucleotides match TRBD2. Germline CDR1 is MNHEY and CDR2 is SVGEGT. There are 17 residues in the CDR3. The V segment lost 6 bases and the J segment 6 bases; nucleotides outside the gene matches: 17. CDR3 residues: CASSNRPFRGGSNEQFF. CDR3 nucleotide sequence: TGTGCCAGCAGCAATCGACCCTTTCGGGGAGGGTCCAATGAGCAGTTCTTC.

The chain employs TRBV7-6 and TRBJ2-7, with D possibly being TRBD1 (6 bases). Germline CDR1 SGHVS, CDR2 FNYEAQ. V was shortened by 5 bases and J by 4 bases, with 12 bases between the two germline ends. The CDR3 length is 13 residues. The CDR3 DNA follows: TGTGCCAGCAGCCCCGGGACAAAATACGAGCAGTACTTC. The encoded protein is CASSPGTKYEQYF.

The V gene is TRBV19, the J gene TRBJ2-3; maybe TRBD2 (7 bases). Germline V CDR1 and CDR2: LNHDA, SQIVND (reference sequence). The CDR3 runs 18 residues. Trimming stripped 2 bases from V and 3 bases from J, with 21 bases between. The CDR3 spells CASSIIESGGQGTDTQYF. The CDR3 nucleotides are TGTGCCAGTAGTATAATCGAATCGGGGGGCCAGGGGACAGATACGCAGTATTTT.

This chain uses TRBV11-2 with TRBJ2-5; possibly TRBD2 for D (7 bases). This CDR3 region has 14 residues. CDR1 and CDR2 (germline): SGHAT, FQNNGV. V lost 3 bases, J lost 5 bases, and 13 bases lay in between. The CDR3 sequence is CASSFGGGRETQYF. In DNA form, the CDR3 reads TGTGCCAGCAGCTTTGGGGGGGGCCGGGAGACCCAGTACTTC.

CDR3 amino acids: CASSLVGNTIYF. The CDR3 DNA reads TGTGCCAGCAGCTTAGTAGGAAACACCATATATTTT. V gene TRBV7-9 combines with J gene TRBJ1-3, with D unresolved. Germline CDR1 is SEHNR and CDR2 is FQNEAQ (reference sequence). V shed 1 base and J shed 4 bases, with 2 bases lying between them. The CDR3 totals 12 residues.

CDR3 bases: TGTGCCAGCAGAAAACTAGCGGCGAGCACCGGGGAGCTGTTTTTT. Amino acid sequence: CASRKLAASTGELFF. The chain recombines TRBV11-2 with TRBJ2-2; 8 bases fit TRBD2. Germline values: CDR1 SGHAT, CDR2 FQNNGV. V dropped 6 bases and J dropped 4; count of bases not matched to a gene: 7. The CDR3 covers 15 residues.

The chain couples TRBV6-5 to TRBJ1-3, with TRBD1 as a possible D gene (6 bases). There are 15 residues in the CDR3. Per germline, CDR1 MNHEY and CDR2 SVGAGI. V was shortened by 5 bases and J by 3 bases, with 14 bases between the two germline ends. In DNA form, the CDR3 reads TGTGCCAGCAGTCTCCGCGGACAGCTTGGAAACACCATATATTTT. Protein product: CASSLRGQLGNTIYF.

The chain combines TRBV25-1 with TRBJ1-2, with 8 nucleotides matching TRBD1. V dropped 3 bases and J dropped 8; count of bases not matched to a gene: 8. This CDR3 region has 14 residues. Germline CDR1 MGHDK, CDR2 SYGVNS. In DNA, the CDR3 is TGTGCCAGCAGTGATCCCCAGGGGGCTCAGGGCTACACCTTC. Translated: CASSDPQGAQGYTF.

V is TRBV3-1 (or the pseudogene TRBV3-2) and J is TRBJ2-5, with D possibly TRBD2 on 5 matching bases. The CDR3 covers 16 residues. Trimming left V 4 bases short and J 2 bases short, with 17 bases between. The germline V gene has CDR1 LGHDT and CDR2 YNNKEL (reference sequence). The CDR3, as DNA: TGTGCCAGCAGCCCCCGTAGGGTGGACTCTCAAGAGACCCAGTACTTC. This codes for CASSPRRVDSQETQYF.

The chain employs TRBV6-5 and TRBJ2-1; 11 bases are shared with TRBD2. The CDR3 is 15 residues long. Trimming took 5 bases from V and 4 from J; bases not matched to a gene: 4. Germline assignment: CDR1 MNHEY and CDR2 SVGAGI. The CDR3 loop is CASSPGTSGYNEQFF. The CDR3 DNA reads TGTGCCAGCAGTCCCGGGACTAGCGGTTACAATGAGCAGTTCTTC.

This clone showed up just once. The chain joins TRBV12-1 to TRBJ2-7; no DNA check was done on the table's D call, TRBD1. TRBV12-1 is an annotated pseudogene. The CDR3 loop spans 15 amino acids. The CDR3 sequence: CASSSIRTGLGEQYF. CDR3 DNA sequence: TGTGCCAGCAGCTCAATACGGACAGGGCTCGGCGAGCAGTACTTC.

The V and J genes are TRBV6-1 and TRBJ1-2; D gene unclear. CDR1 is MNHNS and CDR2 is SASEGT in the germline V gene. The V end lost 1 base, the J end lost 2 bases, and 5 bases lay between the germline ends. There are 13 residues in the CDR3. CDR3 sequence: CASSEDRNYGYTF. In DNA form, the CDR3 reads TGTGCCAGCAGTGAAGACAGAAACTATGGCTACACCTTC.

CDR3 nucleotide sequence: TGTGCCACCAGTGATCCCAGGTCGGGGTACGAGCAGTACTTC. Encoded protein: CATSDPRSGYEQYF. The chain recombines TRBV24-1 with TRBJ2-7; D might be TRBD2 (5 bases). V was cut by 3 bases and J by 4 bases, with 12 bases left in between. This CDR3 contains 14 residues. Germline V gene lookup returns CDR1 KGHDR and CDR2 SFDVKD.

This clone was counted between two and nine times. CDR3 bases: TGTGCCAGCAGCGTCACTACCGGGACAGGGAATTCACCCCTCCACTTT. This gives the protein CASSVTTGTGNSPLHF. The chain links TRBV7-9 to TRBJ1-6; 9 bases match TRBD1. CDR1 is SEHNR, CDR2 FQNEAQ, per germline (reference sequence). V was clipped by 5 bases and J by 7 bases; unmatched bases: 9. This CDR3 is 16 amino acids long.

The gene calls are TRBV7-2 and TRBJ1-2; no firm D call. Trimming pared 4 bases from V and 8 bases from J, leaving 14 bases between. There are 13 residues in the CDR3. From germline, CDR1 is SGHTA and CDR2 FQGNSA. CDR3 bases: TGTGCCAGCAGCTCACAAGCCGGGGTCGGCTACACCTTC. As protein: CASSSQAGVGYTF.

The V and J genes are TRBV24-1 and TRBJ1-6; 8 bases are shared with TRBD1. Germline CDR1 and CDR2: KGHDR and SFDVKD. The V and J ends lost 4 bases and 6 bases, in that order; junction bases with no gene match: 10. CDR3 length: 17 residues. The CDR3 DNA follows: TGTGCCACCAGTGACGAGGGACAGGCCAACGTTAATTCACCCCTCCACTTT. Protein sequence: CATSDEGQANVNSPLHF.

The gene calls are TRBV6-5 and TRBJ1-2, with D hard to call. CDR3 length: 13 residues. V was clipped by 4 bases and J by 3 bases, with 9 bases between them. Germline values: CDR1 MNHEY, CDR2 SVGAGI. Written as DNA, the CDR3 is TGTGCCAGCAGTTCGCACAACGACTATGGCTACACCTTC. This encodes CASSSHNDYGYTF.

The rearrangement joins TRBV29-1 to TRBJ2-1; 7 nucleotides align to TRBD2. This CDR3 is built from 13 residues. Germline V gene data show CDR1 as SQVTM and CDR2 as ANQGSEA. Trimming cost V 7 bases and J 0 bases; bases outside gene matches: 3. CDR3 DNA sequence: TGCAGCGGAGAGCGGGGCTCCTACAATGAGCAGTTCTTC. This encodes CSGERGSYNEQFF.

The CDR3 DNA reads as TGTGCCAGCAGCTTACGGGACAGGGGCCCGATAGGGCAGTATTTT. The encoded protein is CASSLRDRGPIGQYF. The genes are TRBV7-8 and TRBJ2-3; 10 bases fit TRBD1. V gave up 2 bases and J gave up 11 bases; unmatched junction bases: 10. The CDR3 runs 15 residues. CDR1 and CDR2 (germline): SGHVS, FQNEAQ.